The 25 T cell receptor beta chains below come from one sample, sequenced in a study of molecular identifiers for immune sequencing clone quantification. MiXCR, applied by TCRdb to the PCR reads, yields one record per CDR3 protein. Counted here are 37,000 or so distinct CDR3 sequences, around 18% occurring once; the ten biggest clones make up approximately 6.4%. Input material: naive CD8+ T cells from blood, with Jurkat cell RNA spiked in. Specified subset: FACS-sorted CD8+CD4-CCR7+CD45RA+ naive T cells. These receptors were collected from a human donor in good health. Some libraries in this study had Jurkat cell RNA spiked in.

This clonotype appeared a single time. The rearrangement joins TRBV18 to TRBJ2-7; D is perhaps TRBD2 (5 bases). CDR3 length: 15 amino acids. Germline V CDR1 and CDR2: KGHSH, LQKENI. V lost 1 base and J lost 4, with 14 bases in between. The CDR3 nucleotides are TGTGCCAGCTCACCACAGCGGACTTTTTCTTACGAGCAGTACTTC. Translation gives CASSPQRTFSYEQYF. The whole variable domain, filled in from reference TRBV18 and TRBJ2-7, reads NAGVMQNPRHLVRRRGQEARLRCSPMKGHSHVYWYRQLPEEGLKFMVYLQKENIIDESGMPKERFSAEFPKEGPSILRIQQVVRGDSAAYFCASSPQRTFSYEQYFGPGTRLTVT.

This clonotype showed up just a few times. CDR3 nucleotides: TGTGCCAGCAGGTTCGGGGCTGGGAGTCTTGAGCAGTTCTTC. It is translated as CASRFGAGSLEQFF. The rearrangement links TRBV2 to TRBJ2-1; D is tentatively TRBD1 or TRBD2 (5 bases each). The V gene's germline CDR1 is SNHLY and CDR2 FYNNEI. This CDR3 comprises 14 residues. The V end lost 6 bases, the J end lost 9 bases, and 18 bases lay between the germline ends.

The chain links TRBV28 to TRBJ2-1, with D perhaps TRBD1 (5 bases). Germline V gene data show CDR1 as MDHEN and CDR2 as SYDVKM. CDR3 length: 16 residues. The V gene lost 6 bases and the J gene lost 4 bases, with 19 bases spanning the gap. The CDR3, as DNA: TGTGCCAGCAGGACCCTTTTAGCAGGGAATTACAATGAGCAGTTCTTC. This encodes CASRTLLAGNYNEQFF.

Worth noting for this clonotype: Compared with germline, one end of the junction differs, possibly owing to a read error. The gene calls are TRBV9 and TRBJ2-1, with 7 nucleotides matching TRBD1. Germline V lookup: CDR1 SGDLS, CDR2 YYNGEE. The CDR3 covers 14 residues. CDR3 in amino acids: CASSGGTANNEQSF. CDR3 bases: TGTGCCAGCAGCGGAGGGACAGCTAACAATGAGCAGTCCTTC.

The table lists this clonotype with many counts. V usage is TRBV7-8 and J usage is TRBJ2-2; no reliable D call. This CDR3 has 12 residues. With 3 bases removed from V and 6 bases from J, the gap between germline ends came to 5 bases. Germline V gene lookup returns CDR1 SGHVS and CDR2 FQNEAQ. DNA of the CDR3: TGTGCCAGCAGCTTTTCGGCCGGGGAGCTGTTTTTT. Amino acids: CASSFSAGELFF.

This clonotype was observed a handful of times. CDR3 bases: TGTGCAGGACAGGCCCGGATCACAGATACGCAGTATTTT. It specifies CAGQARITDTQYF. The chain has TRBV28 and TRBJ2-3, with TRBD1 identical over 7 bases. Germline values: CDR1 MDHEN, CDR2 SYDVKM. The CDR3 has 13 amino acids. The whole variable domain, filled in from reference TRBV28 and TRBJ2-3, reads DVKVTQSSRYLVKRTGEKVFLECVQDMDHENMFWYRQDPGLGLRLIYFSYDVKMKEKGDIPEGYSVSREKKERFSLILESASTNQTSMYLCAGQARITDTQYFGPGTRLTVL.

Ten or more counts support this clonotype. The chain carries TRBV19 and TRBJ2-1; no firm D call. CDR3 size: 12 residues. Germline V lookup: CDR1 LNHDA, CDR2 SQIVND (reference sequence). Trimming took 5 bases from V and 7 from J, leaving 9 bases between them. The CDR3 bases are TGTGCCAGTAGTCCTGCAGGAAATGAGCAGTTCTTC. Amino acid sequence: CASSPAGNEQFF.

The chain combines TRBV11-2 with TRBJ2-1; TRBD1 might be the D (6 bases). Deletions cut 7 bases from V and 4 bases from J, with 20 bases between. CDR3 size: 16 residues. Germline V gives CDR1 SGHAT, CDR2 FQNNGV. The CDR3 DNA reads as TGTGCCAGCAACCTCCAGGGGTCCGCACAATACAATGAGCAGTTCTTC. Amino acid sequence: CASNLQGSAQYNEQFF.

This chain uses TRBV7-8 with TRBJ2-7; 9 bases align to TRBD1. The CDR3 runs 15 residues. Trimming cost V 7 bases and J 5 bases; bases outside gene matches: 12. Looked up from germline, CDR1 is SGHVS and CDR2 is FQNEAQ. CDR3 DNA: TGTGCCAGCAACCGGGCCGGGACAGGGTCCGACGAGCAGTACTTC. This codes for CASNRAGTGSDEQYF.

This clonotype was counted at least ten times. This sequence joins TRBV9 and TRBJ1-1; no clear D. Between the trimmed V and J ends, which lost 3 bases and 2 bases, there was a span of 5 bases. From germline, CDR1 is SGDLS and CDR2 YYNGEE. The CDR3 runs to 12 residues. CDR3 protein: CASSGDNTEAFF. Written as DNA, the CDR3 is TGTGCCAGCAGCGGAGATAACACTGAAGCTTTCTTT.

The CDR3 coding sequence is TGTGCCAGTCTGAGCAACGGGACTAGCGGGAGTTTAAATACGCAGTATTTT. This encodes CASLSNGTSGSLNTQYF. The gene calls are TRBV2 and TRBJ2-3, with TRBD2 matching over 14 bases. In germline, CDR1 is SNHLY, CDR2 FYNNEI. The CDR3 extends over 17 amino acids. The V gene end was trimmed by 9 bases and the J gene end by 7 bases; junction bases not matched to a gene: 15.

This clonotype was seen once. A read error may produce the germline difference seen at one junction end. The J gene is TRBJ2-7, the V gene TRBV5-6; tentative D call: TRBD1 (5 bases). This CDR3 comprises 13 residues. Germline-derived CDR1 and CDR2 are SGHDT and YYEEEE. CDR3 in DNA: TGTACCAGCAGCTTACAGGTCACTTACGAGCAGTACTTC. This gives the protein CTSSLQVTYEQYF.

V is TRBV7-9 and J is TRBJ2-3, with D perhaps TRBD1 (5 bases). Trimming cost V 7 bases and J 6 bases, with 20 bases left between them. Germline assignment: CDR1 SEHNR and CDR2 FQNEAQ (reference sequence). The CDR3 is 15 residues long. The CDR3 here is CASTLGNGAEDTQYF. The CDR3 bases are TGTGCCAGCACCCTGGGTAATGGGGCCGAGGATACGCAGTATTTT.

The table lists this clonotype with a few counts. The rearrangement uses TRBV2 and TRBJ2-1; D possibly uses TRBD1 or TRBD2 (5 bases each). Germline loops: CDR1 SNHLY, CDR2 FYNNEI. Trimming pared 4 bases from V and 5 bases from J, leaving 9 bases between. This CDR3 is built from 13 residues. CDR3 in DNA: TGTGCCAGCAGTGTTGGGGGTAACAATGAGCAGTTCTTC. It codes for CASSVGGNNEQFF.

This clonotype was recorded at least ten times. The CDR3 is CASSLRPQGWAYEQYF. In DNA, the CDR3 is TGTGCCAGCAGCTTACGCCCACAGGGGTGGGCCTACGAGCAGTACTTC. The chain has TRBV7-6 and TRBJ2-7, with 7 nucleotides matching TRBD1. The CDR3 contains 16 residues. The V segment lost 2 bases and the J segment 2 bases; nucleotides outside the gene matches: 9. Germline lookup yields CDR1 SGHVS and CDR2 FNYEAQ. Full variable domain (remainder filled in from reference TRBV7-6 and TRBJ2-7): GAGVSQSPRYKVTKRGQDVALRCDPISGHVSLYWYRQALGQGPEFLTYFNYEAQQDKSGLPNDRFSAERPEGSISTLTIQRTEQRDSAMYRCASSLRPQGWAYEQYFGPGTRLTVT.

This clonotype has just a few counts. The J gene is TRBJ2-1, the V gene TRBV2, with 8 bases lining up with TRBD1. This CDR3 is built from 14 residues. Germline V gene sequence: CDR1 SNHLY, CDR2 FYNNEI. With V trimmed by 4 bases and J by 4 bases, 3 bases remained unmatched. The CDR3 DNA is TGTGCCAGCAGTGCCGGGACAGGTTACAATGAGCAGTTCTTC. This codes for CASSAGTGYNEQFF.

Of note for this clonotype: This could be a read error, since a much larger clone is one nucleotide away. The gene calls are TRBV24-1 and TRBJ2-3, with D unclear. Germline V gene sequence: CDR1 KGHDR, CDR2 SFDVKD. The V end was cut by 3 bases, the J end by 4 bases, with 16 bases between. This CDR3 has 16 amino acids. This chain's CDR3 is CATSDVPHRDADTQYF. CDR3 DNA: TGTGCCACCAGTGATGTTCCTCACAGAGATGCAGATACGCAGTATTTT.

The chain employs TRBV28 and TRBJ2-3; 10 positions match TRBD2. The CDR3 extends over 17 amino acids. With V trimmed by 6 bases and J by 1 base, 10 bases remained unmatched. From germline, CDR1 is MDHEN and CDR2 SYDVKM. CDR3 sequence reads: CASSSPIAGGGTDTQYF. CDR3 in DNA: TGTGCCAGCAGCTCCCCGATAGCGGGAGGAGGCACAGATACGCAGTATTTT.

This clonotype was recorded at least ten times. The genes are TRBV15 and TRBJ2-3, with 13 bases identical to TRBD2. The CDR3 runs to 18 residues. The germline V gene has CDR1 LNHNV and CDR2 YYDKDF (reference sequence). The ends lost 0 bases at V and 4 bases at J; junction bases unmatched: 7. The CDR3 coding sequence is TGTGCCACCAGCAGAGATCCAATAGGACTAGCGGGAGCAGATACGCAGTATTTT. It codes for CATSRDPIGLAGADTQYF.

Concerning this clonotype: Given a much more abundant clone one base away, this may be a read error. This chain joins TRBV14 and TRBJ2-7; unclear D gene. CDR3 length: 13 amino acids. Trimming pared 3 bases from V and 7 bases from J, leaving 13 bases between. CDR1 and CDR2 (germline): SGHDN, FVKESK. CDR3 residues: CASSHGPTREQYF. CDR3 DNA: TGTGCCAGCAGCCACGGACCGACCCGGGAGCAGTACTTC.

Details on this clonotype: A single base separates this from a much larger clone, so it may be a read error. The rearrangement uses TRBV6-2 or TRBV6-3 and TRBJ2-7; TRBD2 agrees at 7 bases. The CDR3 is 13 amino acids. Germline V CDR1 and CDR2: MNHEY, SVGEGT. The chain's CDR3 is CATSYLAVYEQYF. The CDR3 region has the DNA TGTGCCACCAGTTACCTAGCGGTCTACGAGCAGTACTTC.

The rearrangement joins TRBV29-1 to TRBJ2-5, with D possibly being TRBD2 (5 bases). The CDR3 spans 12 residues. Germline V gene lookup returns CDR1 SQVTM and CDR2 ANQGSEA. The V end lost 3 bases, the J end lost 5 bases, and 10 bases lay between the germline ends. The CDR3 sequence: CSVEPGWETQYF. CDR3 coding DNA: TGCAGCGTTGAGCCGGGGTGGGAGACCCAGTACTTC. Variable domain in full (rest from reference TRBV29-1 and TRBJ2-5): SAVISQKPSRDICQRGTSLTIQCQVDSQVTMMFWYRQQPGQSLTLIATANQGSEATYESGFVIDKFPISRPNLTFSTLTVSNMSPEDSSIYLCSVEPGWETQYFGPGTRLLVL.

This clonotype was observed at least ten times. The V call is TRBV9, the J call TRBJ1-2, with D possibly being TRBD1 (6 bases). The V gene's germline CDR1 is SGDLS and CDR2 YYNGEE. This CDR3 spans 12 amino acids. V was pared by 3 bases and J by 8 bases, with 11 bases between. The DNA for the CDR3 is TGTGCCAGCAGCGCCTGGGGGGGCGGCTACACCTTC. This translates into CASSAWGGGYTF. The entire variable domain, with the rest obtained from reference TRBV9 and TRBJ1-2, is as follows: DSGVTQTPKHLITATGQRVTLRCSPRSGDLSVYWYQQSLDQGLQFLIQYYNGEERAKGNILERFSAQQFPDLHSELNLSSLELGDSALYFCASSAWGGGYTFGSGTRLTVV.

V gene TRBV7-9 combines with J gene TRBJ2-3, with D unclear. CDR3 length: 15 residues. V was pared by 1 base and J by 2 bases, with 10 bases between. Per germline, CDR1 SEHNR and CDR2 FQNEAQ (reference sequence). The CDR3 DNA follows: TGTGCCAGCAGCTTAGGATGGGGAACCACAGATACGCAGTATTTT. Its translation is CASSLGWGTTDTQYF.

This clonotype was recorded many times. The genes are TRBV7-9 and TRBJ2-1, with a weak D call TRBD2 (6 bases). This CDR3 spans 17 amino acids. The V gene lost 2 bases and the J gene lost 5 bases, with 19 bases spanning the gap. CDR1 SEHNR and CDR2 FQNEAQ come from the germline V gene (reference sequence). The CDR3 loop reads CASSLLRSRRGDNEQFF. CDR3 nucleotide sequence: TGTGCCAGCAGCTTATTGAGGTCGCGGAGGGGAGACAATGAGCAGTTCTTC. Combining the CDR3 with reference TRBV7-9 and TRBJ2-1 gives the whole variable domain DTGVSQNPRHKITKRGQNVTFRCDPISEHNRLYWYRQTLGQGPEFLTYFQNEAQLEKSRLLSDRFSAERPKGSFSTLEIQRTEQGDSAMYLCASSLLRSRRGDNEQFFGPGTRLTVL.